This T cell receptor beta chain was sequenced in a study of T cell responses to AZD1222 COVID-19 vaccine. This CDR3 has 14 amino acids. CDR1 and CDR2 (germline): MNHEY, SMNVEV (reference sequence). V lost 8 bases, J lost 7 bases, and 20 bases lay in between. This table comes from immunoSEQ multiplex PCR, and its TCRdb copy is limited to in-frame clones, with some not included. The sample contains about 140,000 clones, 80% to 95% of which appear only once. This chain joins TRBV27 and TRBJ2-5; a weak D match, TRBD2 (7 bases). The TCR comes from an adult who received the AZD1222 COVID-19 vaccine. Material: peripheral blood, obtained 28 days after the second AZD1222 dose. CDR3 in amino acids: CASSEGRGHGTQYF. CDR3 DNA: TGTGCCAGCTCCGAAGGGCGGGGGCACGGGACCCAGTACTTC.